These 25 T cell receptor beta chains were all obtained from the same sample, sequenced in a study of CD8+CD57+ T cells in acquired aplastic anemia. Flow cytometry had shown expanded CD8+CD57+ cells in the patients chosen for sequencing. TCR beta VDJ combinations and CDR3 sequences were profiled from genomic DNA. TCRdb reprocessed the reads with MiXCR, giving one entry per CDR3 protein. The sample carries about 180,000 distinct CDR3 sequences, less than 65% recorded once. The sample was sorted CD4+, CD8+, or CD8+CD57+ T cells (not recorded which) from PBMCs. These receptors came from a human donor with aplastic anemia.

Regarding this clonotype: This may come from a read error, since a much larger clone is one base off. The V and J genes are TRBV6-6 and TRBJ1-2, with unresolved D. This CDR3 region has 13 residues. Germline CDR1 is MNHNY and CDR2 is SVGAGI (reference sequence). The CDR3 reads CASSYEGHSGCTF. Written as DNA, the CDR3 is TGTGCCAGCAGTTACGAAGGGCACAGTGGCTGCACCTTC.

This clonotype was observed a single time. The conserved closing phenylalanine or tryptophan is absent in this CDR3, likely reflecting a read error. The chain combines TRBV2 with TRBJ1-2, with TRBD1 matching over 8 bases. V lost 2 bases and J lost 2; bases outside the gene matches: 1. This CDR3 is 14 amino acids long. Germline CDR1 SNHLY, CDR2 FYNNEI. CDR3 sequence: CASSENRGNYGYTY. For the CDR3, the DNA is TGTGCCAGCAGTGAAAACAGGGGGAACTATGGCTACACCTAC.

The rearrangement uses TRBV10-2 and TRBJ2-5; D possibly corresponds to TRBD2 (5 bases). The germline gives CDR1 WSHSY, CDR2 SAAADI. CDR3 length: 12 amino acids. Trimming took 8 bases from V and 7 from J, leaving 14 bases between them. This chain's CDR3 is CASLGLRGTQYF. DNA for the CDR3: TGCGCCAGCCTCGGGCTTCGGGGGACCCAGTACTTC.

This clonotype was picked up many times. The chain uses TRBV6-1 and TRBJ1-1, with D uncertain. The germline V gene has CDR1 MNHNS and CDR2 SASEGT. V gave up 4 bases and J gave up 5 bases, with 8 bases separating them. CDR3 length: 12 amino acids. This CDR3 is CASSGGRTEAFF. The CDR3 DNA follows: TGTGCCAGCAGTGGAGGACGGACTGAAGCTTTCTTT.

The sample holds many counts of this clonotype. This sequence joins TRBV27 and TRBJ1-1, with D possibly matching TRBD1 (5 bases). The CDR3 consists of 13 residues. V lost 3 bases, J lost 6 bases, and 11 bases lay in between. In germline, CDR1 is MNHEY, CDR2 SMNVEV (reference sequence). The CDR3 protein is CASSLGLGAEAFF. The CDR3 nucleotides read TGTGCCAGCAGTTTGGGACTAGGCGCTGAAGCTTTCTTT.

This clonotype was seen more than once but under ten times. V gene TRBV29-1 combines with J gene TRBJ2-7; TRBD1 agrees at 7 bases. The junction had 1 base not matched to a gene; V was cut back by 3 bases and J by 2 bases. Germline V gene data show CDR1 as SQVTM and CDR2 as ANQGSEA. CDR3 size: 12 residues. The CDR3 sequence is CSVEGQTYEQYF. CDR3 sequence (DNA): TGCAGCGTTGAGGGACAGACCTACGAGCAGTACTTC.

The sample holds a few counts of this clonotype. One junction end does not reproduce the germline sequence, and a read error may be involved. V usage is TRBV7-7 and J usage is TRBJ2-5; D call uncertain. This CDR3 has 13 residues. Germline CDR1 is SSHAT and CDR2 is FNYEAQ (reference sequence). CDR3 sequence reads: CASSLEWGRAQYF. CDR3 nucleotides: TGTGCTAGCAGCTTAGAGTGGGGAAGAGCCCAGTACTTC.

This clonotype was recorded at least ten times. The gene calls are TRBV27 and TRBJ1-6; D is uncertain. Trimming took 3 bases from V and 0 from J, leaving 3 bases between them. The CDR3 runs 14 residues. The V gene's germline CDR1 is MNHEY and CDR2 SMNVEV (reference sequence). The CDR3 sequence: CASSFSSYNSPLHF. The CDR3 nucleotides are TGTGCCAGCAGTTTCAGCTCCTATAATTCACCCCTCCACTTT.

The J gene is TRBJ2-7, the V gene TRBV2; perhaps TRBD2 as D (5 bases). CDR3 length: 15 residues. Trimming took off 5 bases at V and 7 bases at J, with 21 bases between the two ends. Germline CDR1 SNHLY, CDR2 FYNNEI. The CDR3 DNA sequence: TGTGCCAGCAGTTCCCGGGGTAGCACAATCGGGGAGCAGTACTTC. Translation gives CASSSRGSTIGEQYF.

There are a few counts of this clonotype. This rearrangement joins TRBV25-1 to TRBJ2-7, with D possibly being TRBD2 (5 bases). Germline lookup yields CDR1 MGHDK and CDR2 SYGVNS. The CDR3 extends over 14 amino acids. V was shortened by 1 base and J by 2 bases, with 9 bases between the two germline ends. The DNA of the CDR3 is TGTGCCAGCAGTGAATTCAGAGGGACCTACGAGCAGTACTTC. Translating gives CASSEFRGTYEQYF.

J is TRBJ2-7 and V is TRBV5-1, with D maybe TRBD1 (6 bases). Trimming pared 0 bases from V and 1 base from J, leaving 11 bases between. Germline V gene data show CDR1 as SGHRS and CDR2 as YFSETQ. This CDR3 has 15 residues. The CDR3 loop reads CASSLEQGRSYEQYF. In DNA, the CDR3 is TGCGCCAGCAGCTTGGAACAGGGAAGATCCTACGAGCAGTACTTC. Drawing the rest from reference TRBV5-1 and TRBJ2-7, the complete variable domain is KAGVTQTPRYLIKTRGQQVTLSCSPISGHRSVSWYQQTPGQGLQFLFEYFSETQRNKGNFPGRFSGRQFSNSRSEMNVSTLELGDSALYLCASSLEQGRSYEQYFGPGTRLTVT.

The V call is TRBV19, the J call TRBJ1-4; D not resolved. The V end lost 7 bases, the J end lost 11 bases, and 14 bases lay between the germline ends. This CDR3 contains 12 residues. In germline, CDR1 is LNHDA, CDR2 SQIVND (reference sequence). Here the CDR3 DNA reads TGTGCCAGTACCTGTCGGGCTGAGAAACTGTTTTTT. This codes for CASTCRAEKLFF.

The V gene is TRBV20-1, the J gene TRBJ2-3; the D is unclear. Trimming pared 6 bases from V and 4 bases from J, leaving 26 bases between. There are 17 residues in the CDR3. Germline loops: CDR1 DFQATT, CDR2 SNEGSKA (reference sequence). CDR3 DNA: TGCAGTGCCCCGCCCGACTTATCGGCCGTGTCAGCAGATACGCAGTATTTT. This gives the protein CSAPPDLSAVSADTQYF.

CDR3 in amino acids: CASSLGVSTSYNSPLHF. As DNA, the CDR3 is TGTGCCAGCAGCTTAGGAGTTAGCACCTCCTATAATTCACCCCTCCACTTT. The V call is TRBV7-2, the J call TRBJ1-6; the D is unclear. Per germline, CDR1 SGHTA and CDR2 FQGNSA. The V end was cut by 1 base, the J end by 0 bases, with 10 bases between. The CDR3 length is 17 residues.

This clonotype was seen ten or more times. The chain uses TRBV10-3 and TRBJ2-2; a weak D match, TRBD2 (6 bases). V dropped 2 bases and J dropped 4 bases, with 14 bases sitting between them. This CDR3 contains 16 residues. The germline V gene encodes CDR1 ENHRY and CDR2 SYGVKD. The CDR3 nucleotides read TGTGCCATCAGTGAGCAGATTGCGGGAAGCACCGGGGAGCTGTTTTTT. This gives the protein CAISEQIAGSTGELFF.

Regarding this clonotype: This could be a read error, since a much larger clone is one nucleotide away. This chain uses TRBV4-1 with TRBJ1-1, with D unresolved. CDR3 size: 15 residues. V was shortened by 1 base and J by 3 bases, with 12 bases between the two germline ends. Germline values: CDR1 MGHRA, CDR2 YSYEKL. CDR3 nucleotide sequence: TGCGCCAGCAGCCAAGGAATCTATGGGGACACTGAAGCTTTCTTT. Protein sequence: CASSQGIYGDTEAFF.

V usage is TRBV12-3 or TRBV12-4 and J usage is TRBJ2-6; unclear D gene. The germline V and J ends were trimmed by 8 bases and 4 bases, with 9 bases remaining between them. The CDR3 is 13 amino acids. This CDR3 reads CASFGLGANVLTF. The CDR3, as DNA: TGTGCCAGCTTTGGCTTGGGGGCCAACGTCCTGACTTTC.

The chain carries TRBV27 and TRBJ2-2; 7 bases align to TRBD1. Germline assignment: CDR1 MNHEY and CDR2 SMNVEV (reference sequence). The CDR3 covers 15 residues. With V trimmed by 6 bases and J by 7 bases, 11 bases remained unmatched. The CDR3 region is CASSPRTGPLGELFF. The CDR3 coding sequence is TGTGCCAGCAGCCCTAGGACAGGCCCCCTCGGGGAGCTGTTTTTT.

V and J are TRBV7-2 and TRBJ1-2, with D maybe TRBD1 (5 bases). This CDR3 contains 15 residues. The ends were cut back, 6 bases at V and 4 bases at J, with 18 bases in the middle. Germline-derived CDR1 and CDR2 are SGHTA and FQGNSA. The CDR3 DNA sequence: TGTGCCAGCAGAGAGGGGCTGGGGCGAGGCTATGGCTACACCTTC. Protein: CASREGLGRGYGYTF.

The chain carries TRBV9 and TRBJ2-3; TRBD2 matches at 9 bases. The length of the CDR3 is 17 residues. Germline CDR1 SGDLS, CDR2 YYNGEE. The V segment lost 0 bases and the J segment 3 bases; nucleotides outside the gene matches: 8. The CDR3 DNA sequence: TGTGCCAGCAGCGTAGAGGCTAGCGGGGTCCAAACAGATACGCAGTATTTT. Encoded protein: CASSVEASGVQTDTQYF.

The V and J genes are TRBV5-1 and TRBJ2-1; perhaps TRBD1 as D (6 bases). The CDR3 has 13 residues. Trimming removed 2 bases from V and 12 bases from J, with 15 bases in between. Germline V CDR1 and CDR2: SGHRS, YFSETQ. CDR3: CASSLGQKAWQFF. The CDR3 nucleotides are TGCGCCAGCAGCTTAGGACAGAAGGCGTGGCAGTTCTTC.

This clonotype was detected only a few times. This chain joins TRBV25-1 and TRBJ2-5; the D is unclear. The CDR3 length is 12 residues. The ends were cut back, 6 bases at V and 8 bases at J, with 13 bases in the middle. Germline values: CDR1 MGHDK, CDR2 SYGVNS. The CDR3 bases are TGTGCCAGCAGCATACATATGGGCACCCAGTACTTC. This sequence encodes CASSIHMGTQYF.

There are many counts of this clonotype. The genes are TRBV19 and TRBJ2-7, with 7 positions matching TRBD1. From germline, CDR1 is LNHDA and CDR2 SQIVND (reference sequence). The CDR3 totals 16 residues. The V gene end was trimmed by 2 bases and the J gene end by 3 bases; junction bases not matched to a gene: 10. In nucleotides, the CDR3 is TGTGCCAGTAGTATATCTTCGTGGACAGGCCTCTACGAGCAGTACTTC. This encodes CASSISSWTGLYEQYF.

This clonotype was seen at least ten times. The chain carries TRBV7-9 and TRBJ1-2; D uncertain. Between the trimmed V and J ends, which lost 1 base and 4 bases, there was a span of 10 bases. CDR3 length equals 14 residues. Germline V CDR1 and CDR2: SEHNR, FQNEAQ (reference sequence). CDR3 sequence (DNA): TGTGCCAGCAGCTTAGGAACAGACACCTATGGCTACACCTTC. Residues: CASSLGTDTYGYTF.

The chain is built from TRBV20-1 and TRBJ1-6; the D is unclear. Per the germline V gene, CDR1 is DFQATT and CDR2 is SNEGSKA (reference sequence). This CDR3 has 13 amino acids. The CDR3 sequence: CSADMISNSPLHF. CDR3 nucleotides: TGCAGCGCCGATATGATTTCAAATTCACCCCTCCACTTT.